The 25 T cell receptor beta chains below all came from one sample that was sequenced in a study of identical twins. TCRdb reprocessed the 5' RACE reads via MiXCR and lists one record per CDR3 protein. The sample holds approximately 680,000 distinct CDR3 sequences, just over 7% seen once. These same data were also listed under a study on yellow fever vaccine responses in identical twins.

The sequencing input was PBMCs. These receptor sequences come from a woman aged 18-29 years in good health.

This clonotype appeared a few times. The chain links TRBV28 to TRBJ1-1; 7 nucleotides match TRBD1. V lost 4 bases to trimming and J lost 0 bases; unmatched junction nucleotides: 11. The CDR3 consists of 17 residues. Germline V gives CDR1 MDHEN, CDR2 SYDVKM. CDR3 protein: CASSSTTGLGMNTEAFF. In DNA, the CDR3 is TGTGCCAGCAGTTCAACGACAGGGCTGGGGATGAACACTGAAGCTTTCTTT.

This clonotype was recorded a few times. This chain's CDR3 is CAISELLAGSYNEQFF. The CDR3 bases are TGTGCCATCAGTGAGCTTCTAGCGGGCTCCTACAATGAGCAGTTCTTC. The V and J genes are TRBV10-3 and TRBJ2-1, with 8 bases matching TRBD2. The CDR3 is 16 amino acids. Germline values: CDR1 ENHRY, CDR2 SYGVKD. Germline trimming cut 2 bases from V and 0 bases from J; bases unmatched to any gene: 3.

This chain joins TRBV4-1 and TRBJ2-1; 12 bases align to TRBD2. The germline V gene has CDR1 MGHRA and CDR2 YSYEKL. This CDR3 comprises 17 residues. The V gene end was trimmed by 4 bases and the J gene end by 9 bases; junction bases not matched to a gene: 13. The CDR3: CASSRKERTSGNIEQFF. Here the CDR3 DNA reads TGCGCCAGCAGCCGCAAGGAAAGGACTAGCGGGAACATTGAGCAGTTCTTC.

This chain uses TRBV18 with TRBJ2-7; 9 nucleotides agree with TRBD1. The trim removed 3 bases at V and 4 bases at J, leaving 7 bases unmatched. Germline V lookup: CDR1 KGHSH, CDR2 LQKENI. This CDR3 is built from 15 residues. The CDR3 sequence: CASSPREDRGYEQYF. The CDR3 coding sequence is TGTGCCAGCTCACCCCGAGAGGACAGGGGATACGAGCAGTACTTC. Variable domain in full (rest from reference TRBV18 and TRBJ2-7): NAGVMQNPRHLVRRRGQEARLRCSPMKGHSHVYWYRQLPEEGLKFMVYLQKENIIDESGMPKERFSAEFPKEGPSILRIQQVVRGDSAAYFCASSPREDRGYEQYFGPGTRLTVT.

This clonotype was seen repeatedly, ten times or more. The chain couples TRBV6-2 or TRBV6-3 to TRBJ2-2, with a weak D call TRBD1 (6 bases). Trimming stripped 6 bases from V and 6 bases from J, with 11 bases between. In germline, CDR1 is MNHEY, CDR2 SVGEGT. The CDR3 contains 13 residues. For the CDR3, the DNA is TGTGCCAGCAGCTCAGGGGTAGCCGGGGAGCTGTTTTTT. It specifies CASSSGVAGELFF.

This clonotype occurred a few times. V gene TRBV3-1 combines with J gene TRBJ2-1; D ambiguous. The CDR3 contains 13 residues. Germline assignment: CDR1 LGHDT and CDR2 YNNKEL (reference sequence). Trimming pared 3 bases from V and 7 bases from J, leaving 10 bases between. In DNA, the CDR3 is TGTGCCAGCAGCCACCGGGCCCAAAATGAGCAGTTCTTC. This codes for CASSHRAQNEQFF.

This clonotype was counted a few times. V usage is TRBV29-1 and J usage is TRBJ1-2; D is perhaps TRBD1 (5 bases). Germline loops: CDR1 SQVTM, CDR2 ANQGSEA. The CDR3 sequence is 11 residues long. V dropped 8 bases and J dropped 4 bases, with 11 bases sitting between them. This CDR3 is CSIRGFYGYTF. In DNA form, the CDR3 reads TGCAGCATTAGGGGATTCTATGGCTACACCTTC.

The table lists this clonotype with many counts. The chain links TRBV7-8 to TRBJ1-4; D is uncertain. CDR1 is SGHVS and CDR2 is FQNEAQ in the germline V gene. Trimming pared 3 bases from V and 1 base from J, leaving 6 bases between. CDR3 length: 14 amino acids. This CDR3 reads CASSFRITNEKLFF. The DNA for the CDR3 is TGTGCCAGCAGCTTCAGAATAACTAATGAAAAACTGTTTTTT.

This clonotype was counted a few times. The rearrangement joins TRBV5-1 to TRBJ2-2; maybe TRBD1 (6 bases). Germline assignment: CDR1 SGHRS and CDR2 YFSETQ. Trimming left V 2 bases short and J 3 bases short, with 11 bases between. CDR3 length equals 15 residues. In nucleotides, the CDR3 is TGCGCCAGCAGCTTTCAGGGGAGTGACACCGGGGAGCTGTTTTTT. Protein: CASSFQGSDTGELFF.

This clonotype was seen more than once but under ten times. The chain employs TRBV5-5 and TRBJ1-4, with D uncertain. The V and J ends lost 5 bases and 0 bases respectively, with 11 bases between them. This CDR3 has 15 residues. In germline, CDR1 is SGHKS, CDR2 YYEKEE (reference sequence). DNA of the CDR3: TGTGCCAGCAGGCAAGCAGGCGCAACTAATGAAAAACTGTTTTTT. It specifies CASRQAGATNEKLFF.

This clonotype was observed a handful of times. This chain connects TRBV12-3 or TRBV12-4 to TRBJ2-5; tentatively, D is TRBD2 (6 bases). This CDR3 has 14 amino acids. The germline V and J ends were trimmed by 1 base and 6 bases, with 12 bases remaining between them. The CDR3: CASSLGLVEQTQYF. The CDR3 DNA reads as TGTGCCAGCAGTTTAGGACTAGTTGAACAGACCCAGTACTTC.

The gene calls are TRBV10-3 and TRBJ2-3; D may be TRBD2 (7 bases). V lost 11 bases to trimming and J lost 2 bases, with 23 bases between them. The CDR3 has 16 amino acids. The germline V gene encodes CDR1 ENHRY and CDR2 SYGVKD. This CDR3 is CAHRGGASGFTDTQYF. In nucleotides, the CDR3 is TGTGCCCACCGAGGGGGGGCTAGCGGTTTCACAGATACGCAGTATTTT.

The CDR3, as DNA: TGTGCCAGCAGTCCCGCCGGGGCAGGGCAAATCCACGAGCAGTACTTC. Residues: CASSPAGAGQIHEQYF. V is TRBV6-1 and J is TRBJ2-7, with D possibly called TRBD1 or TRBD2 (5 bases each). Germline CDR1 reads MNHNS; CDR2 reads SASEGT. Trimming removed 5 bases at V and 5 bases at J, with 22 bases between. CDR3 length: 16 residues.

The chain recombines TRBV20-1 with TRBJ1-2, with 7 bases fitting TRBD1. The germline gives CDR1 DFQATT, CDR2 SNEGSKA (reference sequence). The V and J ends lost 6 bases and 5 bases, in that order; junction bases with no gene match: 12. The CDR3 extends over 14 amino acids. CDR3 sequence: CSARKTGNKYGYTF. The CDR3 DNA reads TGCAGTGCCCGGAAGACAGGGAACAAATATGGCTACACCTTC.

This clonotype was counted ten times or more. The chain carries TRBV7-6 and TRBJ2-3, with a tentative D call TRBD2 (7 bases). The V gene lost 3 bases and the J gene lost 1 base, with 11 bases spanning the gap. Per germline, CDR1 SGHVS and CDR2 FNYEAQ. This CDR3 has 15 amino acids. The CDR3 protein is CASSLGRGRTDTQYF. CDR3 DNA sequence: TGTGCCAGCAGCTTGGGGCGGGGGCGCACAGATACGCAGTATTTT.

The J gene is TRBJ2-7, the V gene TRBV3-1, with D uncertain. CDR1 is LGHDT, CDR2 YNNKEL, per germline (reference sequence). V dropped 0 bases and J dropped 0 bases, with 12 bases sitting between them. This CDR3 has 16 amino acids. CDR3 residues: CASSQENGVSSYEQYF. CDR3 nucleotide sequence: TGTGCCAGCAGCCAAGAGAATGGAGTCTCCTCCTACGAGCAGTACTTC.

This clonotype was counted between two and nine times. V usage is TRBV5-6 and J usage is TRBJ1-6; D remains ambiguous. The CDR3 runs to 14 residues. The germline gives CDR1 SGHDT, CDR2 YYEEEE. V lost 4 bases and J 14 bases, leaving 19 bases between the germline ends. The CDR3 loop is CASSLGPPAKALHF. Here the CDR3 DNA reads TGTGCCAGCAGCCTTGGACCACCCGCTAAGGCCCTCCACTTT.

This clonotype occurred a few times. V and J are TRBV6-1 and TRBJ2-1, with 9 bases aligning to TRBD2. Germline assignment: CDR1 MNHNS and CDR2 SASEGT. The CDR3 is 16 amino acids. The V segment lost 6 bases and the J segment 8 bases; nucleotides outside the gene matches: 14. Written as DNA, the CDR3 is TGTGCCAGCAGCCCCTCGGGCGGGAGGGCCGTGTATGAGCAGTTCTTC. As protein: CASSPSGGRAVYEQFF.

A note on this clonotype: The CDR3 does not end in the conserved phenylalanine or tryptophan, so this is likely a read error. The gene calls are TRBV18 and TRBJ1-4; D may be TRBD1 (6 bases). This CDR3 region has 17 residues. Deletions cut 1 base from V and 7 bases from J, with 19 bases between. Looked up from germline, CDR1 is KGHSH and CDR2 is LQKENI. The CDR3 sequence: CASSPLPLTGSIEKLFL. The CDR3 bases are TGTGCCAGCTCACCACTCCCACTGACAGGCTCGATTGAAAAACTGTTTTTA.

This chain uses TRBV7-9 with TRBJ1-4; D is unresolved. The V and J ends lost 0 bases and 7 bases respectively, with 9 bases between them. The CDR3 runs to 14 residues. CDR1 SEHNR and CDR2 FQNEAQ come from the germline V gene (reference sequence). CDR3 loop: CASSLAITGEKLFF. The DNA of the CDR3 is TGTGCCAGCAGCTTAGCCATAACGGGTGAAAAACTGTTTTTT. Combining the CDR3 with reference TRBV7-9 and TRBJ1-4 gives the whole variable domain DTGVSQNPRHKITKRGQNVTFRCDPISEHNRLYWYRQTLGQGPEFLTYFQNEAQLEKSRLLSDRFSAERPKGSFSTLEIQRTEQGDSAMYLCASSLAITGEKLFFGSGTQLSVL.

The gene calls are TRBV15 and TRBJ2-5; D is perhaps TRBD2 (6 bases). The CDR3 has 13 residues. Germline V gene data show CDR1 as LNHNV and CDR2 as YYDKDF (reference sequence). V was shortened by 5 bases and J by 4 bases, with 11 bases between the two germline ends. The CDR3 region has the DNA TGTGCCACCAGCGGCCCCGGGGGAGAGACCCAGTACTTC. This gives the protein CATSGPGGETQYF.

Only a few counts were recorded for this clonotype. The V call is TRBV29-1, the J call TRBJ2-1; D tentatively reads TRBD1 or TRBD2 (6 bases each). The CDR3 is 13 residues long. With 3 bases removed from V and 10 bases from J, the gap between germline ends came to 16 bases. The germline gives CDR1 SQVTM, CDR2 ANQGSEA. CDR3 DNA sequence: TGCAGCGTTGACCGAGGAGGAGGGGGAGAGCAGTTCTTC. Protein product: CSVDRGGGGEQFF.

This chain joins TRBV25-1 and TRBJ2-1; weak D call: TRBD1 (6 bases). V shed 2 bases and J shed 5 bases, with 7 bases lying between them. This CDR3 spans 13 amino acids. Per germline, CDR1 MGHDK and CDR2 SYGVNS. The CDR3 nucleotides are TGTGCCAGCAGTGAACCAGGGGACAATGAGCAGTTCTTC. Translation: CASSEPGDNEQFF. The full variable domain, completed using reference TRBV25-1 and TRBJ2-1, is EADIYQTPRYLVIGTGKKITLECSQTMGHDKMYWYQQDPGMELHLIHYSYGVNSTEKGDLSSESTVSRIRTEHFPLTLESARPSHTSQYLCASSEPGDNEQFFGPGTRLTVL.

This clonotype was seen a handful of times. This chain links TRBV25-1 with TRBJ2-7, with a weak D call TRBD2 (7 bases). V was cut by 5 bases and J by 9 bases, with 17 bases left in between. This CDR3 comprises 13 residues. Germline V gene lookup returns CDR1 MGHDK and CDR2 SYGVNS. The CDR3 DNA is TGTGCCAGCAGTATTGCGAGTGGGGGGGCGCAGTACTTC. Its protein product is CASSIASGGAQYF.

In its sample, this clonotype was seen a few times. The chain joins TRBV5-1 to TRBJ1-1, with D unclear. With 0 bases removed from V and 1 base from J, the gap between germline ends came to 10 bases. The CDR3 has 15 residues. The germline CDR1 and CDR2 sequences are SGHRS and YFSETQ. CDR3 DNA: TGCGCCAGCAGCTTGGTAGGGTTAGGGAACACTGAAGCTTTCTTT. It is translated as CASSLVGLGNTEAFF.